This T cell receptor beta chain was sequenced for a study of cytomegalovirus exposure and HLA in healthy donors. This clone was seen a few times. Its antigen is still unknown. This PCR relied on a set of 60 Vbeta primers and 13 Jbeta primers. Using immunoSEQ multiplex PCR, the repertoire was profiled, and TCRdb retains in-frame clones only, with some absent. This sample carries tens of thousands of clones, roughly two thirds of them seen once, and the ten largest clones take about 6.5%. Losses at the gene ends were 5 bases for V and 5 bases for J; bases not matched to a gene: 11. The CDR3 runs 15 residues. Germline V gives CDR1 MDHEN, CDR2 SYDVKM. Findings of the study overall: Later analysis identified several of the most significant clusters that appeared linked to common viral pathogens. In a later analysis, DRB1 alleles had the most associated TCRs; HLA-C alleles the fewest.

This clonotype originated in a man younger than 45 in good health and CMV-seronegative. The chain links TRBV28 to TRBJ1-1; the match to TRBD1 covers 7 bases. The sequencing input was PBMCs. CDR3 region: CASSLPQGPGTEAFF. CDR3 bases: TGTGCCAGCAGTCTCCCACAGGGGCCAGGAACTGAAGCTTTCTTT.